The 8 T cell receptor beta chains below all came from one sample that was sequenced in a study of T cell clonotyping in hematopoietic cell transplantation. Specified time point: recipient sample about 28 days before transplant, after cytoreduction. Libraries were prepared by immunoSEQ multiplex PCR; TCRdb keeps only in-frame clonotypes and omits some of them. In the table there are tens of thousands of clones, over 75% of which are singletons. The source material was peripheral blood mononuclear cells, sampled before stem cell transplant. These receptors were obtained from a man between 60 and 70 years old with biphenotypic leukemia. Some clones in this sample may be carry-over from other donors' samples.

Remarks on this clone: Germline is not matched at one junction end, which may reflect a read error. The chain has TRBV14 and TRBJ1-2; tentative D call: TRBD1 (5 bases). Germline V gene sequence: CDR1 SGHDN, CDR2 FVKESK. The CDR3 length is 14 residues. The CDR3 sequence is CASSQGAVGYGYTF. The CDR3 bases are TGTGCCAGCAGTCAAGGGGCCGTGGGCTATGGCTACACCTTC.

The V and J genes are TRBV7-2 and TRBJ2-2, with D unresolved. This CDR3 is 12 amino acids long. Germline V CDR1 and CDR2: SGHTA, FQGNSA. The V and J ends lost 5 bases and 5 bases respectively, with 6 bases between them. The CDR3 protein is CASSPFTGELFF. CDR3 nucleotides: TGTGCCAGCAGCCCTTTTACCGGGGAGCTGTTTTTT. The full variable domain, rest sourced from reference TRBV7-2 and TRBJ2-2, is GAGVSQSPSNKVTEKGKDVELRCDPISGHTALYWYRQSLGQGLEFLIYFQGNSAPDKSGLPSDRFSAERTGGSVSTLTIQRTQQEDSAVYLCASSPFTGELFFGEGSRLTVL.

The chain joins TRBV30 to TRBJ1-5; no clear D. The CDR3 is 14 residues long. The V end was cut by 4 bases, the J end by 5 bases, with 15 bases between. Per germline, CDR1 GTSNPN and CDR2 SVGIG (reference sequence). The CDR3 loop is CAWTDKQGDQPQHF. The DNA for the CDR3 is TGTGCCTGGACTGACAAGCAAGGCGATCAGCCCCAGCATTTT.

Only a few counts were recorded for this clone. The chain carries TRBV9 and TRBJ2-1; maybe TRBD1 (6 bases). The CDR3 has 17 amino acids. Trimming pared 0 bases from V and 0 bases from J, leaving 13 bases between. Germline V gene data show CDR1 as SGDLS and CDR2 as YYNGEE. The CDR3 coding sequence is TGTGCCAGCAGCGTAGAGGGACACCGGAGCTCCTACAATGAGCAGTTCTTC. Protein: CASSVEGHRSSYNEQFF.

The CDR3 protein is CASSRQGGQPQHF. CDR3 in DNA: TGTGCCAGCAGCCGACAGGGGGGTCAGCCCCAGCATTTT. This chain links TRBV27 with TRBJ1-5; 9 bases agree with TRBD1. CDR1 and CDR2 from the germline V gene are MNHEY and SMNVEV (reference sequence). The CDR3 is 13 residues long. V was clipped by 6 bases and J by 6 bases; unmatched bases: 3.

V gene TRBV10-1 combines with J gene TRBJ2-2, with D perhaps TRBD2 (6 bases). Germline V gene data show CDR1 as WNHNN and CDR2 as SYGVQD (reference sequence). V was clipped by 5 bases and J by 7 bases, with 8 bases between them. This CDR3 is 12 amino acids long. Written as DNA, the CDR3 is TGCGCCAGCAGTAGGGAGGACGGGGAGCTGTTTTTT. It yields the protein CASSREDGELFF.

This chain joins TRBV28 and TRBJ1-4; no clear D gene. The germline V gene has CDR1 MDHEN and CDR2 SYDVKM. Trimming pared 3 bases from V and 5 bases from J, leaving 13 bases between. The CDR3 has 15 amino acids. This CDR3 is CASSFVGRRNEKLFF. The CDR3 DNA sequence: TGTGCCAGCAGTTTCGTTGGACGGAGAAATGAAAAACTGTTTTTT.

The V call is TRBV30, the J call TRBJ2-7; TRBD1 matches 7 bases. Germline values: CDR1 GTSNPN, CDR2 SVGIG (reference sequence). The CDR3 length is 13 residues. Unmatched junction bases numbered 9, after V lost 4 bases and J lost 6 bases. In DNA form, the CDR3 reads TGTGCCTGGAACCGGGACAGTCTTTCCGAGCAGTACTTC. This encodes CAWNRDSLSEQYF.